Presented here are 17 T cell receptor beta chains from one specimen sequenced in a study of T cell changes during pregnancy in multiple sclerosis. The method was immunoSEQ multiplex PCR; TCRdb's version includes in-frame clones alone and lacks a portion of them. The table has about 47,000 clones, around 93% seen once. Here the sequenced sample was peripheral blood, taken in the second trimester of pregnancy. The receptors stem from a female donor with multiple sclerosis, enrolled in a pregnancy study.

The chain couples TRBV29-1 to TRBJ1-3; D is perhaps TRBD1 (5 bases). Trimming pared 6 bases from V and 0 bases from J, leaving 12 bases between. This CDR3 region has 14 residues. CDR1 is SQVTM and CDR2 is ANQGSEA in the germline V gene. The DNA for the CDR3 is TGCAGCGTCCAACAAGGGGCCTCTGGAAACACCATATATTTT. Translating it yields CSVQQGASGNTIYF. Using reference TRBV29-1 and TRBJ1-3 for the parts outside the CDR3, the full variable domain is SAVISQKPSRDICQRGTSLTIQCQVDSQVTMMFWYRQQPGQSLTLIATANQGSEATYESGFVIDKFPISRPNLTFSTLTVSNMSPEDSSIYLCSVQQGASGNTIYFGEGSWLTVV.

This chain uses TRBV28 with TRBJ1-5, with a tentative D call TRBD1 (6 bases). The CDR3 totals 16 residues. Deletions cut 3 bases from V and 3 bases from J, with 15 bases between. In germline, CDR1 is MDHEN, CDR2 SYDVKM. The CDR3 region has the DNA TGTGCCAGCAGTTTGGCTCAGGGGATAGTCAATCAGCCCCAGCATTTT. Its translation is CASSLAQGIVNQPQHF. Together with reference TRBV28 and TRBJ1-5, the CDR3 gives the full variable domain: DVKVTQSSRYLVKRTGEKVFLECVQDMDHENMFWYRQDPGLGLRLIYFSYDVKMKEKGDIPEGYSVSREKKERFSLILESASTNQTSMYLCASSLAQGIVNQPQHFGDGTRLSIL.

This clone was picked up one time. This sequence joins TRBV5-4 and TRBJ1-2; D might be TRBD1 (6 bases). This CDR3 region has 17 residues. The V gene lost 2 bases and the J gene lost 6 bases, with 23 bases spanning the gap. CDR1 and CDR2 from the germline V gene are SGHNT and YYREEE (reference sequence). The CDR3 loop is CASSLGGGAPPEDGYTF. The DNA for the CDR3 is TGTGCCAGCAGCTTAGGGGGGGGCGCGCCGCCCGAAGATGGCTACACCTTC.

The V gene is TRBV7-8, the J gene TRBJ1-2; TRBD1 is a possible D gene (5 bases). Trimming removed 5 bases from V and 3 bases from J, with 7 bases in between. The length of the CDR3 is 12 residues. Per the germline V gene, CDR1 is SGHVS and CDR2 is FQNEAQ. CDR3 bases: TGTGCCAGCAGCGTCAGGGACTATGGCTACACCTTC. This encodes CASSVRDYGYTF.

The V and J genes are TRBV9 and TRBJ1-2; the match to TRBD1 covers 7 bases. Germline V gene data show CDR1 as SGDLS and CDR2 as YYNGEE. The ends lost 0 bases at V and 0 bases at J; junction bases unmatched: 5. The CDR3 contains 16 residues. CDR3 sequence: CASSVEQGRANYGYTF. The CDR3 nucleotides are TGTGCCAGCAGCGTAGAACAGGGGCGTGCTAACTATGGCTACACCTTC. Combining the CDR3 with reference TRBV9 and TRBJ1-2 gives the whole variable domain DSGVTQTPKHLITATGQRVTLRCSPRSGDLSVYWYQQSLDQGLQFLIQYYNGEERAKGNILERFSAQQFPDLHSELNLSSLELGDSALYFCASSVEQGRANYGYTFGSGTRLTVV.

The table lists this clone with a few counts. The chain recombines TRBV27 with TRBJ2-5; TRBD2 aligns across 11 bases. This CDR3 has 17 amino acids. Losses at the gene ends were 8 bases for V and 3 bases for J; bases not matched to a gene: 14. Germline V CDR1 and CDR2: MNHEY, SMNVEV (reference sequence). The CDR3 reads CASLPGLAVFSKETQYF. The CDR3 DNA is TGTGCCAGCCTGCCGGGACTAGCGGTATTTTCTAAAGAGACCCAGTACTTC.

This clone was counted only a few times. The chain uses TRBV6-6 and TRBJ1-1; no reliable D call. The V end lost 4 bases, the J end lost 2 bases, and 5 bases lay between the germline ends. This CDR3 has 12 amino acids. CDR1 is MNHNY and CDR2 is SVGAGI in the germline V gene (reference sequence). CDR3 bases: TGTGCCAGCAGTTCCACTAACACTGAAGCTTTCTTT. This translates into CASSSTNTEAFF.

The rearrangement uses TRBV5-1 and TRBJ2-1; 13 positions agree with TRBD2. The CDR3 covers 17 residues. Germline CDR1 reads SGHRS; CDR2 reads YFSETQ. V gave up 4 bases and J gave up 5 bases; unmatched junction bases: 9. The CDR3 nucleotides read TGCGCCAGCAGCGCCGGACTAGCGGGAGTGCTCGACAATGAGCAGTTCTTC. Translated, it gives CASSAGLAGVLDNEQFF.

The chain employs TRBV19 and TRBJ2-1, with 7 bases matching TRBD2. CDR1 is LNHDA, CDR2 SQIVND, per germline (reference sequence). Losses at the gene ends were 4 bases for V and 7 bases for J; bases not matched to a gene: 16. The CDR3 is 17 residues long. CDR3 DNA: TGTGCCAGTAGTACCCCCACCCCTAGCGGAGTTTTGAATGAGCAGTTCTTC. Residues: CASSTPTPSGVLNEQFF.

The rearrangement joins TRBV5-1 to TRBJ2-6, with D tentatively TRBD2 (5 bases). This CDR3 comprises 15 residues. Looked up from germline, CDR1 is SGHRS and CDR2 is YFSETQ. V was pared by 3 bases and J by 2 bases, with 9 bases between. The CDR3 region is CASSWAGAGANVLTF. For the CDR3, the DNA is TGCGCCAGCAGCTGGGCCGGGGCTGGGGCCAACGTCCTGACTTTC.

The chain joins TRBV28 to TRBJ1-2; D gene uncertain. Germline CDR1 and CDR2: MDHEN and SYDVKM. V gave up 8 bases and J gave up 7 bases, with 8 bases separating them. This CDR3 is built from 10 residues. The CDR3, as DNA: TGTGCCAGCGTCGATAGTGGCTACACCTTC. This gives the protein CASVDSGYTF.

The chain couples TRBV30 to TRBJ1-2; D ambiguous. Germline CDR1 reads GTSNPN; CDR2 reads SVGIG (reference sequence). Between the trimmed V and J ends, which lost 0 bases and 8 bases, there was a span of 7 bases. The CDR3 is made up of 11 amino acids. CDR3 DNA: TGTGCCTGGAGTGTACTAACCGGCTACACCTTC. This encodes CAWSVLTGYTF.

This chain connects TRBV19 to TRBJ2-2, with a possible D match to TRBD2 (6 bases). The V gene lost 1 base and the J gene lost 7 bases, with 13 bases spanning the gap. This CDR3 spans 15 amino acids. The V gene's germline CDR1 is LNHDA and CDR2 SQIVND (reference sequence). The CDR3 nucleotides read TGTGCCAGTAGTATAGTTAGCGGTTCCGGCGGGGAGCTGTTTTTT. It is translated as CASSIVSGSGGELFF. Combining the CDR3 with reference TRBV19 and TRBJ2-2 gives the whole variable domain DGGITQSPKYLFRKEGQNVTLSCEQNLNHDAMYWYRQDPGQGLRLIYYSQIVNDFQKGDIAEGYSVSREKKESFPLTVTSAQKNPTAFYLCASSIVSGSGGELFFGEGSRLTVL.

The chain joins TRBV4-3 to TRBJ2-7; 10 nucleotides agree with TRBD2. This CDR3 comprises 15 residues. V dropped 0 bases and J dropped 3; count of bases not matched to a gene: 2. Germline CDR1 is LGHNA and CDR2 is YSLEER. As DNA, the CDR3 is TGCGCCAGCAGCCAAGATTTAGCGGGAGGCTACGAGCAGTACTTC. It encodes CASSQDLAGGYEQYF.

J is TRBJ1-1 and V is TRBV2, with TRBD1 matching over 9 bases. Germline V CDR1 and CDR2: SNHLY, FYNNEI. The ends lost 6 bases at V and 10 bases at J; junction bases unmatched: 6. This CDR3 has 12 amino acids. CDR3 in amino acids: CASRQGASVAFF. DNA of the CDR3: TGTGCCAGCAGACAGGGGGCTTCGGTAGCTTTCTTT.

This clone was found once. The chain links TRBV7-3 to TRBJ1-1, with 8 bases matching TRBD1. Losses at the gene ends were 5 bases for V and 5 bases for J; bases not matched to a gene: 7. In germline, CDR1 is SGHTA, CDR2 FQGTGA. This CDR3 is 14 amino acids long. The CDR3 DNA is TGTGCCAGCAGCCCGACAGGGGATGGGACTGAAGCTTTCTTT. It encodes CASSPTGDGTEAFF.

The chain recombines TRBV7-2 with TRBJ2-7; D is perhaps TRBD2 (6 bases). V was shortened by 7 bases and J by 4 bases, with 17 bases between the two germline ends. CDR1 is SGHTA, CDR2 FQGNSA, per germline. The length of the CDR3 is 14 residues. In DNA, the CDR3 is TGTGCCAGCACCGTCGCGGCGGGGCCTTACGAGCAGTACTTC. Translating gives CASTVAAGPYEQYF.